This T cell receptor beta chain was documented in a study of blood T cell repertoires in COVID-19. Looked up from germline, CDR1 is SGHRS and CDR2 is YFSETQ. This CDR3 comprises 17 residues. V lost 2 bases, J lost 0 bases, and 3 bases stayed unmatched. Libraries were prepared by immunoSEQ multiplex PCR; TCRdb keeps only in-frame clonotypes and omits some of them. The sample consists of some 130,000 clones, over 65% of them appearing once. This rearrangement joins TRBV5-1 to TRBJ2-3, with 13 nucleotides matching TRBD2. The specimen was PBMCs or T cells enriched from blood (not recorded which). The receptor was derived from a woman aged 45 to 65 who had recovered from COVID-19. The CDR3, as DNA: TGCGCCAGCAGCTTTAGGGGACTAGCGGGGAGCACAGATACGCAGTATTTT. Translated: CASSFRGLAGSTDTQYF.